Listed below are T cell receptor beta chains from one sample, sequenced in a study of shared clonotypes between healthy human individuals. Only in-frame clones appear in the TCRdb table, and some are missing; sequencing was by immunoSEQ multiplex PCR. Of approximately 2,000,000 clones listed, roughly 90% are singletons. Sequencing was carried out using naive CD4+ T cells from PBMCs. The receptors stem from a man between 18 and 29 years old in good health. Some clones in this sample may be carry-over from other donors' samples. Both conserved end residues are part of each CDR3. A D gene is named only where the DNA matches it firmly. A clone size is listed for some rows: how often the clone was seen (once, few, many), or a class if it is expanded.

clone size	D gene	V gene	J gene	CDR3 DNA	CDR3 protein
.	TRBD2	TRBV28	TRBJ2-1	TGTGCCAGCAGTAGGATGGGACTAGCGGGACGGGGTGAGCAGTTCTTC	CASSRMGLAGRGEQFF
.	TRBD2	TRBV2	TRBJ2-3	TGTGCCAGCAGTCTGGGAGGGCCCGGGGAAGATACGCAGTATTTT	CASSLGGPGEDTQYF
.	.	TRBV27	TRBJ1-2	TGTGCCAGCAGAACAACCCGGGAACCGTTCTATGGCTACACCTTC	CASRTTREPFYGYTF
.	.	TRBV7-9	TRBJ2-2	TGTGCCAGCAGCCAACCTGGACGGGGAAGCACCGGGGAGCTGTTTTTT	CASSQPGRGSTGELFF
.	.	TRBV5-1	TRBJ1-5	TGCGCCAGCAGCGCGGGGGATGGCAATCAGCCCCAGCATTTT	CASSAGDGNQPQHF
.	.	TRBV27	TRBJ2-7	TGTGCCAGCAGTTTGGGGCGAACCAACGAGCAGTACTTC	CASSLGRTNEQYF
.	.	TRBV11-3	TRBJ2-3	TGTGCCAGCAGTCCTTCCGGGGCAGATACGCAGTATTTT	CASSPSGADTQYF
.	.	TRBV29-1	TRBJ1-1	TGCAGCGCTAGACAGTTGAACACTGAAGCTTTCTTT	CSARQLNTEAFF
.	TRBD2	TRBV10-3	TRBJ2-3	TGTGCCATCAGTGAGCCGCTTGGCCTAGCGGGGCCAGGCTTTACCACTCATACGCAGTATTTT	CAISEPLGLAGPGFTTHTQYF
.	.	TRBV7-2	TRBJ2-3	TGTGCCAGCAGTCGAGGACAGCCCACAGATACGCAGTATTTT	CASSRGQPTDTQYF
.	TRBD2	TRBV28	TRBJ2-1	TGTGCCAGCAGTTCCCAGACCGGACTAGCGTCTTACAATGAGCAGTTCTTC	CASSSQTGLASYNEQFF
.	TRBD2	TRBV27	TRBJ2-1	TGTGCCAGCAGTTTCTCAGCGGGAGAGGCCTACAATGAGCAGTTCTTC	CASSFSAGEAYNEQFF
.	.	TRBV28	TRBJ2-1	TGTGCCAGCAAGGGAGTGGTTGAGCAGTTCTTC	CASKGVVEQFF
.	TRBD1	TRBV7-2	TRBJ1-2	TGTGCCAGCAGCTTACTGGGACAGCCCCCGGATGGCTACACCTTC	CASSLLGQPPDGYTF
.	TRBD2	TRBV5-4	TRBJ2-2	TGTGCCAGCAGCGCGGGAGGCAGAAACACCGGGGAGCTGTTTTTT	CASSAGGRNTGELFF
few	.	TRBV27	TRBJ2-1	TGTGCCAGCAGTTTGTCCAATGAGCAGTTCTTC	CASSLSNEQFF
.	.	TRBV7-8	TRBJ2-1	TGTGCCAGCAGCTTTGCTGGGGATGAGCAGTTCTTC	CASSFAGDEQFF
.	.	TRBV7-3	TRBJ2-2	TGTGCCAGCAGCCCTACGTCCGGGGAGCTGTTTTTT	CASSPTSGELFF
.	.	TRBV5-1	TRBJ2-6	TGCGCCAGCAGCCTCTCAGCAGGTCCCCCGGTTGGGGCCAACGTCCTGACTTTC	CASSLSAGPPVGANVLTF
.	.	TRBV7-3	TRBJ2-3	TGTGCCAGCAGCTTAACGGGGGCTGGTTGGTCAGATACGCAGTATTTT	CASSLTGAGWSDTQYF
.	.	TRBV6-6	TRBJ2-1	TGTAAGGTGGGGCTAAACGGTGGGGAAAACGAGGGTGAGCAGTTCTTC	CKVGLNGGENEGEQFF
.	.	TRBV14	TRBJ1-1	TGTGCCAGCAGCGCACGCTCACAGGCCTTAAAAGCTTTCTTT	CASSARSQALKAFF
.	.	TRBV10-3	TRBJ1-1	TGTGCCGCCGGGGGGGAAGTTACGAACACTGAAGCTTTCTTT	CAAGGEVTNTEAFF
once	.	TRBV4-2	TRBJ2-7	TGTGCCAGCAGCCAAATACGGGAATCCCACACCACCGGGAACGAGCAGTACTTC	CASSQIRESHTTGNEQYF
.	.	TRBV9	TRBJ2-2	TGTGCCAGCAGCGACTCCGGGACCTACCCGACCGGGGAGCTGTTTTTT	CASSDSGTYPTGELFF
.	.	TRBV5-1	TRBJ2-3	TGCGCCAGCAGCCCCCTCCCCAGGAGCACAGATACGCAGTATTTT	CASSPLPRSTDTQYF
.	.	TRBV7-7	TRBJ2-5	TGTGCCAGCAGCCTGGACAGAATGGAGACCCAGTACTTC	CASSLDRMETQYF
.	.	TRBV5-1	TRBJ2-3	TGCGCCAGCAGCGGCTTTCCGGGGGCCACAGATACGCAGTATTTT	CASSGFPGATDTQYF
once	TRBD1	TRBV5-5	TRBJ2-7	TGTGCCAGCAGCTTGAAGGGACAGGTCTACGAGCAGTACTTC	CASSLKGQVYEQYF
few	.	TRBV4-3	TRBJ2-6	TGCGCCAGCAGCCAAGGTGGAGATCTGACTTTC	CASSQGGDLTF
.	TRBD1	TRBV10-3	TRBJ1-4	TGTGCCATCAGTGATAGGACAGGGGGCAGCGGTGAAAAACTGTTTTTT	CAISDRTGGSGEKLFF
.	.	TRBV5-1	TRBJ2-4	TGCGCCAGCAGCCAATCAAACATTCAGTACTTC	CASSQSNIQYF
.	.	TRBV21-1	TRBJ2-2	TGTGCCAGCAGCAAACCGTTATCCGCTGGTAGGAGAGGAAACACCGGGGAGCTGTTTTTT	CASSKPLSAGRRGNTGELFF